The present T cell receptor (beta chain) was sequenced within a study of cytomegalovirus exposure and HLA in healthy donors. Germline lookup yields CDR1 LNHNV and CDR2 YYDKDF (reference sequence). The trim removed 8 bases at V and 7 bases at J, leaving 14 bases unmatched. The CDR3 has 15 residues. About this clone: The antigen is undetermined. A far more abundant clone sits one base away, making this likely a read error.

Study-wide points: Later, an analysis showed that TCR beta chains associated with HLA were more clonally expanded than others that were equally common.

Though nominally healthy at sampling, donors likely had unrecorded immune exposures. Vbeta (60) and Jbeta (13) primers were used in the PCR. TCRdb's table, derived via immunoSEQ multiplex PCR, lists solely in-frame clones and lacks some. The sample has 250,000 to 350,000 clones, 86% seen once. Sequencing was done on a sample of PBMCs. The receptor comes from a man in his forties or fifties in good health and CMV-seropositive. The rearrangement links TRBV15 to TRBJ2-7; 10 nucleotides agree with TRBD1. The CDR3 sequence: CATSKTGGSYNEQYF. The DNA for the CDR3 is TGTGCCACCTCGAAGACAGGGGGCTCCTACAATGAGCAGTACTTC. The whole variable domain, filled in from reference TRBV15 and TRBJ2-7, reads DAMVIQNPRYQVTQFGKPVTLSCSQTLNHNVMYWYQQKSSQAPKLLFHYYDKDFNNEADTPDNFQSRRPNTSFCFLDIRSPGLGDTAMYLCATSKTGGSYNEQYFGPGTRLTVT.